This is a list of T cell receptor beta chains from one sample in a study of blood T cell repertoires in COVID-19. Using immunoSEQ multiplex PCR, the repertoire was profiled, and TCRdb retains in-frame clones only, with some absent. Found here are 250,000 to 300,000 clones, over 70% of them singletons; the top ten hold 3% to 3.5%. The material sequenced was peripheral blood. These receptors all come from a woman older than 75 with acute or convalescent COVID-19. CDR3s include the opening cysteine and the closing phenylalanine or tryptophan. A D gene is named only where the DNA matches it firmly. Where a row states a size, it is once, few, many or the class of an expanded clone; other rows omit it.

>.|.|TRBV11-2|TRBJ2-1
TGTGCCAGCAGTAACGACTTCTACAATGAGCAGTTCTTC
CASSNDFYNEQFF
>few|TRBD1|TRBV19|TRBJ2-1
TGTGCCAGTAGTGCTGACAGGGCTTCCTACAATGAGCAGTTCTTC
CASSADRASYNEQFF
>.|.|TRBV3-1/TRBV3-2|TRBJ2-2
TGTGCCAGCAGCCAACCGGGGGAGCTGTTTTTT
CASSQPGELFF
>.|.|TRBV7-9|TRBJ1-4
TGTGCCAGCAGCCGCTGGGTTACAGGGCTTGCTGAAAAACTGTTTTTT
CASSRWVTGLAEKLFF
>.|TRBD1|TRBV5-1|TRBJ2-7
TGCGCCAGCAGCTTCGGGACAGGCTACGAGCAGTACTTC
CASSFGTGYEQYF
>.|.|TRBV7-3|TRBJ1-5
TGTGCCAGCAGCTTAGCAGGGGACAATCAGCCCCAGCATTTT
CASSLAGDNQPQHF
>.|TRBD1|TRBV20-1|TRBJ1-2
TGCAGTGCTAGTGGGGACAGGGGGCACGCCTATGGCTACACCTTC
CSASGDRGHAYGYTF
>.|TRBD2|TRBV25-1|TRBJ2-1
TGTGCCAGCAGTGCGCCCCCGGGACTAGCGGGACCCAAGGATGAGCAGTTCTTC
CASSAPPGLAGPKDEQFF
>.|.|TRBV7-9|TRBJ2-5
TGTGCCAGCAGCTTAGGGGGCAGGGCCGAAGAGACCCAGTACTTC
CASSLGGRAEETQYF
>few|TRBD1|TRBV6-2/TRBV6-3|TRBJ2-2
TGTGCCAGCAGATACCTCGGGACAGGGAGAACCGGGGAGCTGTTTTTT
CASRYLGTGRTGELFF
>.|TRBD1|TRBV2|TRBJ1-1
TGTGCCAGCAGTGCCAAGGGGGCGCAGGGTGAAGCTTTCTTT
CASSAKGAQGEAFF
>.|.|TRBV6-5|TRBJ2-1
TGTGCCAGCAATCCAGCGAGCCAACCCTACAATGAGCAGTTCTTC
CASNPASQPYNEQFF
>.|TRBD1|TRBV18|TRBJ1-2
TGTGCCAGCTCACCGACAGGACAGGACTATGGCTACACCTTC
CASSPTGQDYGYTF
>.|TRBD2|TRBV5-1|TRBJ2-7
TGCGCCAGCAGCTTAGGAGCGGGGGAGAGGTCCTACGAGCAGTACTTC
CASSLGAGERSYEQYF
>.|.|TRBV4-3|TRBJ1-1
TGCGCCAGCAGCCATCGCACAGGGAATGAAGCTTTCTTT
CASSHRTGNEAFF
>.|TRBD1|TRBV6-6|TRBJ2-1
TGTGCCAGCAGTTACGGACAGGGGTTCGTGGATGAGCAGTTCTTC
CASSYGQGFVDEQFF
>once|TRBD1|TRBV25-1|TRBJ2-5
TGTGCCAGCAGAAGATTGACAGGGGACCAAGAGACCCAGTACTTC
CASRRLTGDQETQYF
>once|.|TRBV12-3/TRBV12-4|TRBJ1-1
TGTGCCAGCAGCCTTAGGGGGTCTGAAGCTTTCTTT
CASSLRGSEAFF
>.|.|TRBV9|TRBJ2-2
TGTGCCAGCAGCGTAGCCGACACCGGGGAGCTGTTTTTT
CASSVADTGELFF
>few|TRBD1|TRBV19|TRBJ1-2
TGTGCCAGTAGTATAGGGACAGGGAAGTATGGCTACACCTTC
CASSIGTGKYGYTF
>.|.|TRBV19|TRBJ1-6
TGTGCCAGTAGTCTGGCAAATTCACCCCTCCACTTT
CASSLANSPLHF
>.|.|TRBV5-4|TRBJ2-7
TGTGCCAGCAGCTCACAGGGTGTAGGCTACGAGCAGTACTTC
CASSSQGVGYEQYF
>.|.|TRBV19|TRBJ2-3
TGTGCCAGTATGGGGAGGGAGGGGGGTACGCAGTATTTT
CASMGREGGTQYF
>.|TRBD2|TRBV18|TRBJ2-2
TGTGCCAGCTCAGAGGGACTAGCGACCTTAAACACCGGGGAGCTGTTTTTT
CASSEGLATLNTGELFF
>.|.|TRBV10-3|TRBJ2-7
TGTGCCATCAAGGAGGGCCGTACGGGCCCTCAGTACTTC
CAIKEGRTGPQYF
>.|TRBD2|TRBV18|TRBJ2-1
TGTGCCAGCTCACCACGGGCGGGAGCCGGGGATGAGCAGTTCTTC
CASSPRAGAGDEQFF
>.|.|TRBV18|TRBJ1-2
TGTGCCAGCTCACCGGGAGGGCTCCATGGCTACACCTTC
CASSPGGLHGYTF
>.|TRBD1|TRBV7-8|TRBJ2-3
TGTGCCAGCAGTTCAAGGTGGACAGGGCAGACAGATACGCAGTATTTT
CASSSRWTGQTDTQYF
>.|TRBD1|TRBV10-3|TRBJ1-1
TGTGCCATCAGAGCCGACAGGGTGGGGAACACTGAAGCTTTCTTT
CAIRADRVGNTEAFF
>.|.|TRBV29-1|TRBJ1-1
TGCAGCGGACTCGTAGGGGGGAACACTGAAGCTTTCTTT
CSGLVGGNTEAFF
>once|.|TRBV27|TRBJ1-5
TGTGCCAGCAGTTTCTCTAGGGGCTTTCAGCCCCAGCATTTT
CASSFSRGFQPQHF
>.|TRBD1|TRBV3-1/TRBV3-2|TRBJ2-7
TGTGCCAGCAGCCTACAGGGGGCCCCCTACGAGCAGTACTTC
CASSLQGAPYEQYF
>.|.|TRBV2|TRBJ1-1
TGTGCCAGCACTCGAGGGGAGGCTGAAGCTTTCTTT
CASTRGEAEAFF
>.|TRBD2|TRBV20-1|TRBJ2-1
TGCAGTGCTAGTCGTAGCGGGGGCTACAATGAGCAGTTCTTC
CSASRSGGYNEQFF
>.|TRBD1|TRBV5-1|TRBJ2-1
TGCGCCAGCAGCTTGGCTGTTGACAGGGCCAATGAGCAGTTCTTC
CASSLAVDRANEQFF
>.|.|TRBV27|TRBJ2-3
TGTGCCAGCAAGCCACAGGGTAGGGCAGATACGCAGTATTTT
CASKPQGRADTQYF
>.|.|TRBV5-1|TRBJ1-4
TGCGCCAGCAGCTTGGAAGGGGGAAAACTGTTTTTT
CASSLEGGKLFF
>few|.|TRBV3-1/TRBV3-2|TRBJ1-2
TGTGCCAGCAGCCAGGGGGCCGGCTTCTATGGCTACACCTTC
CASSQGAGFYGYTF
>.|.|TRBV5-4|TRBJ2-1
TGTGCCAGCAGCTTGGCTGGGCCCAATGAGCAGTTCTTC
CASSLAGPNEQFF
>.|.|TRBV18|TRBJ2-7
TGTGCCAGCTCACCACGAGAACTCTCCTACGAGCAGTACTTC
CASSPRELSYEQYF
>.|.|TRBV7-9|TRBJ1-6
TGTGCCAGCAGCTTAGAGGAGTCACCCCTCCACTTT
CASSLEESPLHF
>few|.|TRBV6-2/TRBV6-3|TRBJ1-5
TGTGCCAGCAGTTACGATGGCGGAAACCAGCCCCAGCATTTT
CASSYDGGNQPQHF
>.|.|TRBV12-2|TRBJ2-1
TGTGCAAGTCGCGTCCTCTGGACTAGCGGGAGAGGAGGGGAGCAGTTCTTC
CASRVLWTSGRGGEQFF
>.|.|TRBV9|TRBJ2-3
TGTGCCAGCAGCGTAGCTGAGCGGTCCACAGATACGCAGTATTTT
CASSVAERSTDTQYF
>.|TRBD1|TRBV2|TRBJ1-2
TGTGCCAGCAATCGGGACAGATTCTATGGCTACACCTTC
CASNRDRFYGYTF
>.|.|TRBV6-5|TRBJ1-5
TGTGCCAGCAGCCAGGGGAGTAGCAATCAGCCCCAGCATTTT
CASSQGSSNQPQHF
>.|TRBD2|TRBV9|TRBJ2-3
TGTGCCAGCAGCGGCGTACCGGGACTAGCAACAGATACGCAGTATTTT
CASSGVPGLATDTQYF
>.|.|TRBV3-1/TRBV3-2|TRBJ1-2
TGTGCCAGCAGCCAAGGGGGCAGGGGTTCCTATGGCTACACCTTC
CASSQGGRGSYGYTF
>.|TRBD2|TRBV3-1/TRBV3-2|TRBJ2-1
TGTGCCAGCAGCCATCATACCGGGACTAGAAATGAGCAGTTCTTC
CASSHHTGTRNEQFF
>.|TRBD2|TRBV6-5|TRBJ2-1
TGTGCCAGCAGGCTAGCGGGCGCGGGATGGAATGAGCAGTTCTTC
CASRLAGAGWNEQFF
>.|TRBD1|TRBV11-2|TRBJ1-5
TGTGCCAGCAGCTTAGATCGGACAGGGGTTCAGCCCCAGCATTTT
CASSLDRTGVQPQHF